This T cell receptor (beta chain) was recorded in a study of human T cells and chemical hapten exposure. Turning to the study itself: Cases of alopecia areata, totalis or universalis occurred in a predominantly female patient group. Findings and caveats of the study: Higher patch test scores went with higher counts of PT1 expanded TCRs. It was expanded TCRs that formed significantly more large CDR3 similarity clusters than controls did.

Trimming cost V 5 bases and J 7 bases, with 6 bases left between them. This CDR3 has 11 amino acids. Germline V gives CDR1 SEHNR, CDR2 FQNEAQ (reference sequence). Notes on this clonotype: The antigen remains undetermined.

Individual cDNA molecules (in the library) carried attached unique molecular identifiers. One entry per CDR3 protein, called by TCRdb with MiXCR from the RACE reads. The table records 90,000 to 110,000 distinct CDR3 sequences, approximately 36% of them present only once. Regarding time point: patch test 3, about 24 weeks after DPC sensitization. Treatment meaning: therapeutic diphenylcyclopropenone sensitization with weekly scalp DPC. The TCR was taken from a middle-aged man with alopecia areata. Some clones in this sample may be carry-over from other donors' samples. Here the sequenced sample was whole blood, taken in connection with sensitization to the hapten diphenylcyclopropenone (DPC). This sequence joins TRBV7-9 and TRBJ1-3; D unresolved. CDR3 loop: CASSPQNTIYF. For the CDR3, the DNA is TGTGCCAGCAGCCCACAGAACACCATATATTTT.